These 9 T cell receptor beta chains came from one sample sequenced in a study of shared clonotypes between healthy human individuals. Data came from immunoSEQ multiplex PCR; TCRdb stores just in-frame clones and leaves some out. The repertoire includes approximately 1,000,000 clones, approximately 80% of them detected once, and 0.4% to 0.55% sits in the top ten. The sample was memory CD4+ T cells from PBMCs. Sample subset: CD45RA-negative fraction. Source of these receptors: a young man in good health. Some clones in this sample may be carry-over from other donors' samples.

The chain couples TRBV29-1 to TRBJ2-5; no clear D gene. The J call may be faulty, since TRBJ2-7 better matches the DNA end. The CDR3 runs 12 residues. The germline gives CDR1 SQVTM, CDR2 ANQGSEA. The CDR3 loop reads CSVLPPTNEQYF. The CDR3 coding sequence is TGCAGCGTGCTTCCACCTACTAACGAGCAGTACTTC.

This chain links TRBV7-9 with TRBJ2-1; 8 nucleotides line up with TRBD2. V lost 5 bases and J lost 4; bases outside the gene matches: 7. Germline assignment: CDR1 SEHNR and CDR2 FQNEAQ (reference sequence). The CDR3 spans 15 residues. CDR3 in DNA: TGTGCCAGCAGCCCCCCCGGGGGGGGTTACAATGAGCAGTTCTTC. Residues: CASSPPGGGYNEQFF.

The V gene is TRBV5-4, the J gene TRBJ2-3; 16 bases agree with TRBD2. Germline V CDR1 and CDR2: SGHNT, YYREEE (reference sequence). The CDR3 is 17 amino acids. With 4 bases clipped from V and 3 bases from J, the junction kept 5 bases outside the gene matches. In nucleotides, the CDR3 is TGTGCCAGCAGCCTTAAGGGACTAGCGGGAGGGACAGATACGCAGTATTTT. It translates to CASSLKGLAGGTDTQYF.

The V and J genes are TRBV7-9 and TRBJ1-4; no clear D. The ends were cut back, 3 bases at V and 3 bases at J, with 17 bases in the middle. CDR3 length: 17 amino acids. The V gene's germline CDR1 is SEHNR and CDR2 FQNEAQ (reference sequence). CDR3 loop: CASSFGLGFRANEKLFF. The DNA for the CDR3 is TGTGCCAGCAGCTTTGGATTAGGATTTCGGGCTAATGAAAAACTGTTTTTT.

The chain recombines TRBV2 with TRBJ2-4, with 12 bases identical to TRBD1. The CDR3 has 17 residues. Germline loops: CDR1 SNHLY, CDR2 FYNNEI. Unmatched junction bases numbered 13, after V lost 7 bases and J lost 6 bases. CDR3 amino acids: CASTFAPRDRGRNIQYF. The CDR3 DNA reads TGTGCCAGCACCTTTGCCCCCCGGGACAGGGGGCGAAACATTCAGTACTTC.

The chain links TRBV4-2 to TRBJ1-5, with 12 bases lining up with TRBD1. Trimming at V came to 0 bases and at J to 9 bases, leaving 3 bases not matched to a gene. The CDR3 has 15 amino acids. Germline assignment: CDR1 LGHNA and CDR2 YNFKEQ. The CDR3 DNA reads TGTGCCAGCAGCCAAGAAGGGGACAGGGGGCGGCCCCAGCATTTT. This sequence encodes CASSQEGDRGRPQHF.

V is TRBV2 and J is TRBJ1-5; tentatively, D is TRBD1 (5 bases). Trimming left V 6 bases short and J 0 bases short, with 12 bases between. The CDR3 runs to 15 residues. Germline CDR1 is SNHLY and CDR2 is FYNNEI. The CDR3 nucleotides are TGTGCCAGCAGACTGACAGAGTATAGCAATCAGCCCCAGCATTTT. The encoded protein is CASRLTEYSNQPQHF.

This rearrangement joins TRBV25-1 to TRBJ1-5, with D maybe TRBD1 (5 bases). Trimming removed 1 base from V and 2 bases from J, with 9 bases in between. The CDR3 extends over 15 amino acids. The germline V gene has CDR1 MGHDK and CDR2 SYGVNS. The CDR3 loop is CASSESGEGNQPQHF. The DNA of the CDR3 is TGTGCCAGCAGTGAATCGGGGGAGGGCAATCAGCCCCAGCATTTT.

The rearrangement joins TRBV7-2 to TRBJ1-5; TRBD1 is a possible D gene (6 bases). This CDR3 spans 13 amino acids. CDR1 is SGHTA, CDR2 FQGNSA, per germline. The germline V and J ends were trimmed by 1 base and 9 bases, with 10 bases remaining between them. The CDR3 protein is CASSLEGGAPQHF. The CDR3 DNA is TGTGCCAGCAGCTTAGAGGGGGGGGCGCCCCAGCATTTT.